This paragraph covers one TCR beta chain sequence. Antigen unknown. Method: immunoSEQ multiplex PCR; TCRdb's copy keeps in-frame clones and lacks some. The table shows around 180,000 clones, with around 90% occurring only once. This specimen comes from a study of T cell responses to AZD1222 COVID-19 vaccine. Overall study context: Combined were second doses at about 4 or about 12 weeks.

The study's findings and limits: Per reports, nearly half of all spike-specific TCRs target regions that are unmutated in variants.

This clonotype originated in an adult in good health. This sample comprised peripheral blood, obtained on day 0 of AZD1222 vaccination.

CDR3: CASSRGSHTEAFF. The CDR3 coding sequence is TGTGCCAGCAGTAGGGGGAGTCACACTGAAGCTTTCTTT. V gene TRBV6-2 or TRBV6-3 combines with J gene TRBJ1-1; D is perhaps TRBD1 (6 bases). Germline V gives CDR1 MNHEY, CDR2 SVGEGT. Trimming pared 5 bases from V and 3 bases from J, leaving 10 bases between. The CDR3 runs 13 residues.